This T cell receptor (beta chain) is from a study of glioma-infiltrating T cells after dendritic cell vaccination. The V end lost 7 bases, the J end lost 6 bases, and 17 bases lay between the germline ends. Germline V gene lookup returns CDR1 MDHEN and CDR2 SYDVKM. This CDR3 is 14 amino acids long. Primers: 60 V beta forward and 13 J beta reverse. Assay: immunoSEQ multiplex PCR; the TCRdb copy retains only in-frame clones and omits some. This sample carries about 96,000 clones, roughly 83% of them seen once, and the ten largest clones take about 6.5%. The sequencing here drew on blood, taken before dendritic cell vaccination. The chain couples TRBV28 to TRBJ2-3; D perhaps matches TRBD2 (5 bases). This clonotype originated in a human donor with glioblastoma. The CDR3 DNA follows: TGTGCCAGCATTTCGGCCCCCCCGGGGGATACGCAGTATTTT. Translation: CASISAPPGDTQYF.